This is a list of T cell receptor beta chains from one sample in a study of CD8 T cells in Susac syndrome. TCRdb reanalysed the immunoSEQ multiplex PCR reads using MiXCR and keeps one entry per CDR3 protein. This table has around 80,000 distinct CDR3 sequences, approximately 93% appearing once. The sample consisted of CD8+ T cells from PBMCs. Receptors originate from a human donor with Susac syndrome. Each CDR3 is given with its conserved first and last residue. A D gene is named only where the DNA matches it firmly. Size tells how often a clone was seen (once, few, many) or the class of an expanded clone, and some rows leave it out.

clone size: once; J gene: TRBJ1-5; V gene: TRBV11-2; D gene: NA; CDR3 DNA: TGTGCCAGCAGCTTAAGGGGTTTACGCAATCAGCCCCAGCATTTT; CDR3 protein: CASSLRGLRNQPQHF
clone size: NA; J gene: TRBJ1-1; V gene: TRBV2; D gene: NA; CDR3 DNA: TGTGCCAGCAGACTCGGCCTGAACACTGAAGCTTTCTTT; CDR3 protein: CASRLGLNTEAFF
clone size: NA; J gene: TRBJ2-3; V gene: TRBV30; D gene: NA; CDR3 DNA: TGTGCCTGGAGCAACGCCGTCCCCCTGGGAGATACGCAGTATTTT; CDR3 protein: CAWSNAVPLGDTQYF
clone size: NA; J gene: TRBJ2-3; V gene: TRBV7-2; D gene: NA; CDR3 DNA: TGTGCCAGCAGCTTTCAGCGGGCTCTCACAGATACGCAGTATTTT; CDR3 protein: CASSFQRALTDTQYF
clone size: NA; J gene: TRBJ2-5; V gene: TRBV2; D gene: TRBD1; CDR3 DNA: TGTGCCAGCCGACAGGGGGCAGAGACCCAGTACTTC; CDR3 protein: CASRQGAETQYF
clone size: NA; J gene: TRBJ2-7; V gene: TRBV29-1; D gene: NA; CDR3 DNA: TGCAGCGTTGAGGGGGCGGCCTACGAGCAGTACTTC; CDR3 protein: CSVEGAAYEQYF
clone size: NA; J gene: TRBJ1-4; V gene: TRBV29-1; D gene: TRBD1; CDR3 DNA: TGCAGCGTTGGGGGACAGGGGGGAGAAAAACTGTTTTTT; CDR3 protein: CSVGGQGGEKLFF
clone size: NA; J gene: TRBJ2-5; V gene: TRBV2; D gene: NA; CDR3 DNA: TGTGCCAGCAGGGGGTCAACCCAGTACTTC; CDR3 protein: CASRGSTQYF
clone size: few; J gene: TRBJ2-7; V gene: TRBV6-5; D gene: NA; CDR3 DNA: TGTGCCAGCAGACCTACGGGACTGGCAACTTACGAGCAGTACTTC; CDR3 protein: CASRPTGLATYEQYF
clone size: NA; J gene: TRBJ1-1; V gene: TRBV9; D gene: NA; CDR3 DNA: TGTGCCAGCAGCGTAAATACGGGCGGGGACACTGAAGCTTTCTTT; CDR3 protein: CASSVNTGGDTEAFF
clone size: NA; J gene: TRBJ2-7; V gene: TRBV5-1; D gene: TRBD1; CDR3 DNA: TGCGCCAGCAGGGCAGGGGGTCCCTACGAGCAGTACTTC; CDR3 protein: CASRAGGPYEQYF
clone size: NA; J gene: TRBJ1-5; V gene: TRBV6-5; D gene: TRBD1; CDR3 DNA: TGTGCCAGCAGTTCCACCCTTGGACAGGTCAATCAGCCCCAGCATTTT; CDR3 protein: CASSSTLGQVNQPQHF
clone size: NA; J gene: TRBJ2-2; V gene: TRBV27; D gene: NA; CDR3 DNA: TGTGCCAGCAAGAGGTCGCAGGAGGCATACACCGGGGAGCTGTTTTTT; CDR3 protein: CASKRSQEAYTGELFF
clone size: NA; J gene: TRBJ2-6; V gene: TRBV5-1; D gene: TRBD1; CDR3 DNA: TGCGCCAGCAGCTTCGGACAGGGTAGGACCAACGTCCTGACTTTC; CDR3 protein: CASSFGQGRTNVLTF
clone size: NA; J gene: TRBJ1-2; V gene: TRBV20-1; D gene: NA; CDR3 DNA: TGCAGTGCTAGTTCTGGGGATAACTATGGCTACACCTTC; CDR3 protein: CSASSGDNYGYTF
clone size: NA; J gene: TRBJ2-7; V gene: TRBV5-1; D gene: NA; CDR3 DNA: TGCGCCAGCAGCTTCATCGACGGCTCCCTAAACGAGCAGTACTTC; CDR3 protein: CASSFIDGSLNEQYF
clone size: NA; J gene: TRBJ2-7; V gene: TRBV3-1; D gene: NA; CDR3 DNA: TGTGCCAGCGGTCCCTCCGAGTCCGACGAGCAGTACTTC; CDR3 protein: CASGPSESDEQYF
clone size: NA; J gene: TRBJ1-4; V gene: TRBV20-1; D gene: NA; CDR3 DNA: TGCAGTGCTAGGGCAGCCGCAACTAATGAAAAACTGTTTTTT; CDR3 protein: CSARAAATNEKLFF
clone size: NA; J gene: TRBJ2-6; V gene: TRBV19; D gene: NA; CDR3 DNA: TGTGCCAGTAGTCAAGATCGTACTGGGGCCAACGTCCTGACTTTC; CDR3 protein: CASSQDRTGANVLTF
clone size: NA; J gene: TRBJ2-7; V gene: TRBV7-2; D gene: NA; CDR3 DNA: TGTGCCAGCAGCCTAGACGGCGAGCAGTACTTC; CDR3 protein: CASSLDGEQYF
clone size: NA; J gene: TRBJ1-1; V gene: TRBV30; D gene: TRBD1; CDR3 DNA: TGTGCCTGGACCCTGGGACAGGGGAGGATGAACACTGAAGCTTTCTTT; CDR3 protein: CAWTLGQGRMNTEAFF
clone size: NA; J gene: TRBJ2-1; V gene: TRBV9; D gene: TRBD2; CDR3 DNA: TGTGCCAGCAGCGTAGCTCCAGGACTAGCGCGGAATGAGCAGTTCTTC; CDR3 protein: CASSVAPGLARNEQFF
clone size: NA; J gene: TRBJ2-1; V gene: TRBV5-3; D gene: NA; CDR3 DNA: TGTGCCAGAAGCTTAGGGGGGAGTGTCCGCTACAATGAGCAGTTCTTC; CDR3 protein: CARSLGGSVRYNEQFF
clone size: NA; J gene: TRBJ1-1; V gene: TRBV7-6; D gene: TRBD1; CDR3 DNA: TGTGCCAGCAGCGGGACAGGGGTAACAACTGAAGCTTTCTTT; CDR3 protein: CASSGTGVTTEAFF
clone size: NA; J gene: TRBJ2-7; V gene: TRBV24-1; D gene: TRBD2; CDR3 DNA: TGTGCCACCAGTGAGTCGACTAGCGGGGGAGTCTCCTACGAGCAGTACTTC; CDR3 protein: CATSESTSGGVSYEQYF
clone size: NA; J gene: TRBJ1-5; V gene: TRBV19; D gene: NA; CDR3 DNA: TGTGCCACCCTCGCCGGGGGGAATCAGCCCCAGCATTTT; CDR3 protein: CATLAGGNQPQHF
clone size: NA; J gene: TRBJ1-6; V gene: TRBV4-1; D gene: NA; CDR3 DNA: TGCGCCAGCAGCCAAGGTATCCAGGGTGGTTCACCCCTCCACTTT; CDR3 protein: CASSQGIQGGSPLHF